This record looks at one TCR beta chain sequence and its context. Trimming took 3 bases from V and 2 from J, leaving 12 bases between them. The germline V gene encodes CDR1 WNHNN and CDR2 SYGVQD (reference sequence). CDR3 length: 15 residues. The data were taken from a study of blood T cell repertoires in COVID-19. Authors' analysis steps: It was from reference gene primer amplification that nucleated cell counts were estimated. Profiling relied on immunoSEQ multiplex PCR, and the TCRdb table lists in-frame clones only, not all of them. From that table come the V and J calls and clone size; the DNA was used to work out D and trimming. The sample has about 200,000 clones; about 88% are singletons.

The rearrangement uses TRBV10-1 and TRBJ2-3; possible D gene TRBD1, 6 bases. The origin of this receptor is a man aged 50 to 60 with COVID-19, enrolled during active disease. Material for sequencing was peripheral blood. CDR3 bases: TGCGCCAGCAGTGAATTAGGGGGTTCCACAGATACGCAGTATTTT. Protein product: CASSELGGSTDTQYF.